This entry features one T cell receptor beta chain sequence. The data derive from a study of glioma-infiltrating T cells after dendritic cell vaccination. Study in general: Patients received autologous tumor lysate-pulsed dendritic cell vaccination between about 2002 and 2012.

Indicated time point: after dendritic cell vaccination, including at tumor progression/relapse. This CDR3 has 14 residues. The germline gives CDR1 SGHTA, CDR2 FQGTGA. Trimming cost V 3 bases and J 4 bases, with 11 bases left between them. Profiling relied on immunoSEQ multiplex PCR, and the TCRdb table lists in-frame clones only, not all of them. The table records 50,000 to 55,000 clones, over 75% of them present only once. The TCR sequence derives from a human donor with glioblastoma. V gene TRBV7-3 combines with J gene TRBJ2-3; possibly TRBD2 for D (5 bases). The starting material was blood, obtained after dendritic cell vaccination. CDR3 in amino acids: CASSLTPGADTQYF. CDR3 in DNA: TGTGCCAGCAGCTTGACCCCCGGGGCAGATACGCAGTATTTT.